Listed here is a single T cell receptor (beta chain). Within the sample, other DNA sequences also encode this same CDR3. The sample belongs to a study of blood T cell repertoires in COVID-19. Study in general: Samples came from the United States, Italy and Spain, spanning acute and convalescent COVID-19. In each case, the material was cDNA or gDNA derived from T cells, B-cell-depleted T cells, or PBMCs.

The authors' processing: Reference gene primers were amplified, and this amplification served to estimate nucleated cell counts. Data came from immunoSEQ multiplex PCR; TCRdb stores just in-frame clones and leaves some out. V and J calls and clone size are copied from that table; D and trimming were computed from the DNA. Of tens of thousands of clones listed, 75% to 95% are singletons. Per the germline V gene, CDR1 is MDHEN and CDR2 is SYDVKM. The V end lost 6 bases, the J end lost 0 bases, and 9 bases lay between the germline ends. The CDR3 length is 13 residues. V and J are TRBV28 and TRBJ2-7; the D gene is possibly TRBD1 (5 bases). This clonotype originated in a human donor with active COVID-19. The donor label of this sample is uncertain. Sequences were obtained from peripheral blood. The CDR3 DNA sequence: TGTGCCAGCAGCTTCAGGGTCTCCTACGAGCAGTACTTC. Its translation is CASSFRVSYEQYF.